One sample yielded the 23 T cell receptor beta chains listed below, sequenced in a study of blood T cells in healthy people across ages. Sample-barcoded 5' priming and a J-beta primer mix drove a second PCR of 7 to 11 cycles. One entry per CDR3 protein, called by TCRdb with MiXCR from the 5' RACE reads. Among about 770,000 distinct CDR3 sequences, around two fifths were seen once, and the ten largest hold nearly 20%. Sequencing input: blood. The receptors derive from a man aged 55 to 70 in good health.

CDR3 sequence: CASSLVTGLNEQYF. CDR3 sequence (DNA): TGTGCCAGCAGTTTAGTTACGGGGCTGAACGAGCAGTACTTC. The rearrangement joins TRBV12-3 or TRBV12-4 to TRBJ2-7, with D perhaps assigned TRBD1 or TRBD2 (5 bases each). This CDR3 is 14 amino acids long. With 1 base removed from V and 5 bases from J, the gap between germline ends came to 12 bases.

This clonotype was seen only a few times. The chain uses TRBV4-1 and TRBJ2-1; D is perhaps TRBD2 (5 bases). The CDR3 has 12 residues. V dropped 8 bases and J dropped 2 bases, with 7 bases sitting between them. From germline, CDR1 is MGHRA and CDR2 YSYEKL. CDR3 nucleotide sequence: TGCGCCAGCCCCGGGGCCTACAATGAGCAGTTCTTC. It is translated as CASPGAYNEQFF.

The V and J genes are TRBV28 and TRBJ2-7; D is perhaps TRBD1 or TRBD2 (5 bases each). Germline V gives CDR1 MDHEN, CDR2 SYDVKM. The CDR3 totals 18 residues. V gave up 2 bases and J gave up 0 bases, with 20 bases separating them. CDR3 in amino acids: CASSLPPGQTRNSYEQYF. DNA for the CDR3: TGTGCCAGCAGTTTACCCCCGGGGCAGACGAGAAACTCCTACGAGCAGTACTTC.

J is TRBJ2-7 and V is TRBV5-1, with no clear D. In germline, CDR1 is SGHRS, CDR2 YFSETQ. The CDR3 is made up of 15 amino acids. With 0 bases removed from V and 2 bases from J, the gap between germline ends came to 12 bases. CDR3 residues: CASSLVGRHAYEQYF. As DNA, the CDR3 is TGCGCCAGCAGCTTGGTAGGGCGGCATGCCTACGAGCAGTACTTC.

The rearrangement joins TRBV15 to TRBJ2-1; perhaps TRBD2 as D (5 bases). This CDR3 has 14 amino acids. Trimming took 0 bases from V and 9 from J, leaving 12 bases between them. Germline V gene data show CDR1 as LNHNV and CDR2 as YYDKDF (reference sequence). CDR3 sequence reads: CATSRDPGGSEQFF. The CDR3 bases are TGTGCCACCAGCAGAGATCCTGGAGGATCTGAGCAGTTCTTC. Combining the CDR3 with reference TRBV15 and TRBJ2-1 gives the whole variable domain DAMVIQNPRYQVTQFGKPVTLSCSQTLNHNVMYWYQQKSSQAPKLLFHYYDKDFNNEADTPDNFQSRRPNTSFCFLDIRSPGLGDTAMYLCATSRDPGGSEQFFGPGTRLTVL.

There are a few counts of this clonotype. The V and J genes are TRBV5-6 and TRBJ2-5; 7 positions agree with TRBD1. Germline CDR1 is SGHDT and CDR2 is YYEEEE. This CDR3 region has 18 residues. V trimming: 5 bases; J trimming: 5 bases; junction bases outside the gene matches: 21. The DNA for the CDR3 is TGTGCCAGCAGTCCCGGGAACAGGGGTTTATTTTTCACGGAGACCCAGTACTTC. It is translated as CASSPGNRGLFFTETQYF.

This clonotype was detected only a few times. The V call is TRBV5-5, the J call TRBJ2-3; possible D gene TRBD2, 5 bases. Germline values: CDR1 SGHKS, CDR2 YYEKEE (reference sequence). The CDR3 is made up of 17 amino acids. With 0 bases removed from V and 5 bases from J, the gap between germline ends came to 19 bases. CDR3 DNA: TGTGCCAGCAGCTTGGATGGCCCGGGAAAGTTGATAGATACGCAGTATTTT. It is translated as CASSLDGPGKLIDTQYF.

The chain employs TRBV7-9 and TRBJ2-5; TRBD1 is a possible D gene (6 bases). CDR1 is SEHNR, CDR2 FQNEAQ, per germline (reference sequence). The CDR3 totals 14 residues. Deletions cut 5 bases from V and 2 bases from J, with 12 bases between. DNA for the CDR3: TGTGCCAGCAGCCGAGGGACAAATCAAGAGACCCAGTACTTC. Translation gives CASSRGTNQETQYF.

The chain employs TRBV18 and TRBJ1-5, with D perhaps TRBD1 (5 bases). The CDR3 is 15 residues long. The germline gives CDR1 KGHSH, CDR2 LQKENI. V was clipped by 6 bases and J by 0 bases, with 12 bases between them. CDR3 in DNA: TGTGCCAGCTCCTCCCGGGACGGTAGCAATCAGCCCCAGCATTTT. As protein: CASSSRDGSNQPQHF.

The rearrangement uses TRBV7-3 and TRBJ1-2; 7 positions match TRBD1. Germline CDR1 reads SGHTA; CDR2 reads FQGTGA. The CDR3 is 16 amino acids. V trimming: 0 bases; J trimming: 5 bases; junction bases outside the gene matches: 9. The chain's CDR3 is CASSLTGQASGYGYTF. The CDR3 region has the DNA TGTGCCAGCAGCTTAACCGGACAGGCGAGTGGGTATGGCTACACCTTC.

The gene calls are TRBV27 and TRBJ1-1; TRBD1 matches 9 bases. J lost 5 bases, V lost 6 bases, and 16 bases had no gene match. This CDR3 comprises 17 residues. The germline CDR1 and CDR2 sequences are MNHEY and SMNVEV (reference sequence). CDR3: CASRPFPTQGARTEAFF. In DNA, the CDR3 is TGTGCCAGCAGACCCTTCCCAACACAGGGGGCGAGAACTGAAGCTTTCTTT.

The chain recombines TRBV7-9 with TRBJ2-2; D call uncertain. CDR3 size: 15 residues. V was cut by 3 bases and J by 2 bases, with 10 bases left in between. Per germline, CDR1 SEHNR and CDR2 FQNEAQ (reference sequence). CDR3 protein: CASSFFGLNTGELFF. DNA of the CDR3: TGTGCCAGCAGCTTTTTTGGTTTAAACACCGGGGAGCTGTTTTTT. Full variable domain (missing parts from reference TRBV7-9 and TRBJ2-2): DTGVSQNPRHKITKRGQNVTFRCDPISEHNRLYWYRQTLGQGPEFLTYFQNEAQLEKSRLLSDRFSAERPKGSFSTLEIQRTEQGDSAMYLCASSFFGLNTGELFFGEGSRLTVL.

The V gene is TRBV7-3, the J gene TRBJ2-1, with 10 bases that match TRBD1. The CDR3 sequence is 14 residues long. With 2 bases clipped from V and 8 bases from J, the junction kept 3 bases outside the gene matches. Germline assignment: CDR1 SGHTA and CDR2 FQGTGA. In DNA form, the CDR3 reads TGTGCCAGCAGCTTACGACAGGGGGCGGATGAGCAGTTCTTC. As protein: CASSLRQGADEQFF.

This clonotype appeared a few times. The rearrangement uses TRBV20-1 and TRBJ2-7; 11 nucleotides line up with TRBD1. This CDR3 contains 13 residues. With V trimmed by 6 bases and J by 4 bases, 5 bases remained unmatched. The germline gives CDR1 DFQATT, CDR2 SNEGSKA (reference sequence). CDR3: CSAAGQGVYEQYF. In DNA, the CDR3 is TGCAGTGCGGCGGGACAGGGGGTTTACGAGCAGTACTTC.

The chain recombines TRBV2 with TRBJ2-2; D possibly uses TRBD1 or TRBD2 (7 bases each). This CDR3 is built from 15 residues. CDR1 and CDR2 from the germline V gene are SNHLY and FYNNEI. V lost 8 bases and J 7 bases, leaving 20 bases between the germline ends. CDR3 loop: CASRPTGRGGGELFF. The CDR3 coding sequence is TGTGCCAGCCGACCGACAGGGAGGGGAGGCGGGGAGCTGTTTTTT.

This chain links TRBV6-6 with TRBJ1-1; possible D gene TRBD1, 5 bases. Germline V lookup: CDR1 MNHNY, CDR2 SVGAGI (reference sequence). This CDR3 comprises 13 residues. V lost 5 bases to trimming and J lost 6 bases, with 13 bases between them. Written as DNA, the CDR3 is TGTGCCAGCAGTCCCCCGGGGGTAGCTGAAGCTTTCTTT. Amino acids: CASSPPGVAEAFF.

The table lists this clonotype with a few counts. The chain is built from TRBV24-1 and TRBJ1-2; 9 bases are shared with TRBD1. The germline CDR1 and CDR2 sequences are KGHDR and SFDVKD. The junction had 4 bases not matched to a gene; V was cut back by 3 bases and J by 3 bases. CDR3 length: 15 amino acids. CDR3 nucleotide sequence: TGTGCCACCAGTGATCGACAGGGGGAATACTATGGCTACACCTTC. It encodes CATSDRQGEYYGYTF.

The V and J genes are TRBV6-2 or TRBV6-3 and TRBJ1-2; 8 bases agree with TRBD1. V shed 6 bases and J 7 bases; nucleotides not matched to a gene: 4. From germline, CDR1 is MNHEY and CDR2 SVGEGT. CDR3 length equals 12 residues. The CDR3 sequence is CASSYGQGGYTF. CDR3 coding DNA: TGTGCCAGCAGCTACGGACAGGGTGGCTACACCTTC.

The rearrangement links TRBV20-1 to TRBJ2-7; D is unresolved. CDR1 is DFQATT, CDR2 SNEGSKA, per germline (reference sequence). V lost 5 bases and J lost 2, with 28 bases in between. The CDR3 length is 18 residues. CDR3 DNA: TGCAGTGCTGATTTTCGACCGGTTTTCGTGGACCACCCCTACGAGCAGTACTTC. Its translation is CSADFRPVFVDHPYEQYF.

The genes are TRBV4-3 and TRBJ1-5, with TRBD1 as a possible D gene (6 bases). V gave up 4 bases and J gave up 6 bases, with 13 bases separating them. The CDR3 sequence is 14 residues long. Germline values: CDR1 LGHNA, CDR2 YSLEER. The CDR3 spells CASSPFTGTQPQHF. The CDR3 DNA follows: TGCGCCAGCAGCCCTTTCACAGGGACTCAGCCCCAGCATTTT.

The chain has TRBV6-5 and TRBJ2-5, with D maybe TRBD2 (5 bases). The J call could be wrong; TRBJ2-7 is a better fit for the DNA end. The CDR3 runs to 16 residues. Germline V gene sequence: CDR1 MNHEY, CDR2 SVGAGI. In DNA, the CDR3 is TGTGCCAGCAGTCAAACTTTGGGTAGCGTGGGCTACGAGCAGTACTTC. It yields the protein CASSQTLGSVGYEQYF.

The chain uses TRBV4-3 and TRBJ2-7, with D tentatively TRBD1 or TRBD2 (5 bases each). Trimming removed 4 bases at V and 2 bases at J, with 12 bases between. The germline V gene encodes CDR1 LGHNA and CDR2 YSLEER. The CDR3 is 14 amino acids. The CDR3 protein is CASSPGDQTYEQYF. CDR3 coding DNA: TGCGCCAGCAGCCCCGGGGACCAAACCTACGAGCAGTACTTC.

J is TRBJ2-3 and V is TRBV12-3 or TRBV12-4; D gene uncertain. The CDR3 contains 14 residues. Trimming stripped 5 bases from V and 0 bases from J, with 9 bases between. In nucleotides, the CDR3 is TGTGCCAGCAGTACCTGGGCAAGCACAGATACGCAGTATTTT. The encoded protein is CASSTWASTDTQYF.